The clone carrying this TCR beta chain was detected a few times. All enrollees were roughly 18 to 89 years old and from 20 to 30 US areas. Libraries were prepared by immunoSEQ multiplex PCR; TCRdb keeps only in-frame clonotypes and omits some of them. Altogether roughly 180,000 clones are present, about 84% being singletons, with the ten largest covering roughly 5%. The data were taken from a study of blood T cell repertoires in COVID-19. Study as a whole: T cells, B-cell-depleted T cells, or PBMCs supplied cDNA or gDNA.

CDR1 is LNHDA, CDR2 SQIVND, per germline (reference sequence). The CDR3 sequence is 15 residues long. Trimming removed 1 base from V and 2 bases from J, with 9 bases in between. The chain combines TRBV19 with TRBJ2-1, with D maybe TRBD2 (5 bases). The receptor was derived from a woman aged 40 to 55 with acute COVID-19. Sequencing was done on a sample of PBMCs or T cells enriched from blood (not recorded which). CDR3 sequence: CASSIGGRAYNEQFF. The CDR3 coding sequence is TGTGCCAGTAGTATAGGAGGGAGAGCCTACAATGAGCAGTTCTTC.